This TCR beta chain derives from a study of blood T cells in healthy people across ages. The CDR3 has 14 amino acids. V was shortened by 2 bases and J by 4 bases, with 12 bases between the two germline ends. Germline-derived CDR1 and CDR2 are MNHEY and SMNVEV (reference sequence). Peripheral blood was drawn, approximately 10 milliliters per donor. Each sample gave at least 6.5 million isolated PBMCs. PCR was performed a second time for 7 to 11 cycles using a sample-barcoded 5' primer and a J-beta primer mix. MiXCR, applied by TCRdb to the 5' RACE reads, yields one record per CDR3 protein. This repertoire shows fewer than 900,000 distinct CDR3 sequences, 45% to 50% found once; its top ten account for roughly 31%. Broader study findings: Diversity figures derived from one million T cells were judged to underestimate the true value.

This clonotype was picked up a small number of times. Antigen: not known. Sequences were obtained from blood. The sequence was obtained from a woman aged 60-70 years in good health. The V and J genes are TRBV27 and TRBJ2-7; D is undetermined. The CDR3 here is CASSLRAVEYEQYF. The CDR3 DNA reads TGTGCCAGCAGTTTAAGGGCAGTGGAGTACGAGCAGTACTTC.